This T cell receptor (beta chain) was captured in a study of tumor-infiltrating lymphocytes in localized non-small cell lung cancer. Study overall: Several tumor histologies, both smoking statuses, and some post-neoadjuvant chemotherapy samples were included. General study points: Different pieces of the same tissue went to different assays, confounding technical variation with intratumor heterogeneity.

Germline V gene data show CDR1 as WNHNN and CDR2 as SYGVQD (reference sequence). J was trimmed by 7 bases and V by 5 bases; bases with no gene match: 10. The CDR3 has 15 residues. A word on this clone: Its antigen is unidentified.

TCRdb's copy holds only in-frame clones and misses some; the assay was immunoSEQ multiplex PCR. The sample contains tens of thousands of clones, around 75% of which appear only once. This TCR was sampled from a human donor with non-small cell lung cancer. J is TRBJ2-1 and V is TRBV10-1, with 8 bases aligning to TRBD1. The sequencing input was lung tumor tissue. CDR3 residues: CASSPTGQGKNEQFF. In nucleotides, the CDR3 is TGCGCCAGCAGTCCCACAGGACAGGGTAAAAATGAGCAGTTCTTC.